These T cell receptor beta chains were read from a single sample in a study of T-cell memory formation after mild COVID-19. TCRdb re-analysed the 5' RACE reads in MiXCR, keeping a single row per CDR3 protein. The sample carries 140,000 to 150,000 distinct CDR3 sequences, 20% to 25% recorded once. The sequenced sample consisted of PBMCs or a T cell subset sorted from them (not recorded which). Every receptor here comes from an adult woman who had mild COVID-19 (a few samples of this study predate the infection). Cell type and time point are not known. CDR3s include the opening cysteine and the closing phenylalanine or tryptophan. The D gene is left open where the match is weak. A clone size is listed for some rows: how often the clone was seen (once, few, many), or a class if it is expanded.

>few|-|TRBV27|TRBJ2-7
CASGAYEQYF
TGTGCCAGCGGGGCCTACGAGCAGTACTTC
>-|-|TRBV23-1|TRBJ2-1
CASSQRRRSSYNEQFF
TGCGCCAGCAGTCAAAGGAGGAGAAGCTCCTACAATGAGCAGTTCTTC
>few|TRBD1|TRBV15|TRBJ1-4
CATSNQGAATNEKLFF
TGTGCCACCAGCAACCAGGGGGCCGCAACTAATGAAAAACTGTTTTTT
>-|-|TRBV7-6|TRBJ1-6
CASSLGHQSLSPLHF
TGTGCCAGCAGCTTAGGACATCAATCACTTTCACCCCTCCACTTT
>-|TRBD2|TRBV11-3|TRBJ2-1
CASSLDAGGPDEQFF
TGTGCCAGCAGCTTAGATGCGGGAGGGCCGGATGAGCAGTTCTTC
>few|TRBD1|TRBV4-1|TRBJ2-1
CASSLIPPGQGYNEQFF
TGCGCCAGCAGCTTAATACCGCCGGGACAGGGGTACAATGAGCAGTTCTTC
>-|TRBD2|TRBV19|TRBJ2-1
CASSIIAGDYNEQFF
TGTGCCAGTAGTATTATTGCGGGGGACTACAATGAGCAGTTCTTC
>few|TRBD1|TRBV6-5|TRBJ1-2
CASLPGQGYGYTF
TGTGCCAGCTTACCGGGACAGGGCTATGGCTACACCTTC
>-|-|TRBV27|TRBJ2-1
CASSLSGTSFDYEQFF
TGTGCCAGCAGTTTATCCGGGACCAGCTTTGACTATGAGCAGTTCTTC
>few|TRBD1|TRBV12-3/TRBV12-4|TRBJ1-4
CASSPGQGLSGEKLFF
TGTGCCAGCAGCCCAGGACAGGGGCTTTCAGGTGAAAAACTGTTTTTT
>few|TRBD2|TRBV10-3|TRBJ2-7
CAISDGGGRDEQYF
TGTGCCATCAGTGATGGCGGGGGGCGAGACGAGCAGTACTTC
>-|-|TRBV4-1|TRBJ2-2
CASSHPGGGLNTGELFF
TGCGCCAGCAGCCATCCCGGAGGGGGTCTCAACACCGGGGAGCTGTTTTTT
>few|-|TRBV30|TRBJ1-1
CAWTDPPNTEAFF
TGTGCCTGGACCGACCCACCGAACACTGAAGCTTTCTTT
>-|TRBD1|TRBV7-8|TRBJ1-2
CASSLGWDSPYGYTF
TGTGCCAGCAGCTTAGGGTGGGACAGCCCCTATGGCTACACCTTC
>few|-|TRBV6-5|TRBJ1-2
CASSYSIKSESRDYGYTF
TGTGCCAGCAGTTACTCGATTAAATCAGAATCACGAGACTATGGCTACACCTTC
>-|-|TRBV7-8|TRBJ1-6
CASSLASDRTNSPLHF
TGTGCCAGCAGCTTAGCTTCGGACAGAACGAATTCACCCCTCCACTTT
>-|TRBD2|TRBV5-1|TRBJ2-2
CASTSGDNTGELFF
TGCGCCAGCACTAGCGGGGATAACACCGGGGAGCTGTTTTTT
>-|TRBD1|TRBV20-1|TRBJ1-2
CSASGQGVYGYTF
TGCAGTGCTAGTGGGCAGGGGGTCTATGGCTACACCTTC
>few|-|TRBV12-3/TRBV12-4|TRBJ1-2
CASSPGDYGYTF
TGTGCCAGCAGTCCGGGAGACTATGGCTACACCTTC
>few|-|TRBV9|TRBJ1-2
CASSSLSGYTF
TGTGCCAGCAGCTCCCTGAGCGGCTACACCTTC
>-|-|TRBV7-2|TRBJ1-1
CASSYRTENTEAFF
TGTGCCAGCAGCTACCGGACAGAGAACACTGAAGCTTTCTTT
>-|TRBD2|TRBV7-2|TRBJ2-5
CASSSTGLAGVGETQYF
TGTGCCAGCAGCTCTACGGGACTAGCGGGAGTCGGAGAGACCCAGTACTTC
>-|-|TRBV12-3/TRBV12-4|TRBJ2-3
CASKFRASADTQYF
TGTGCCAGCAAGTTTAGAGCTAGTGCAGATACGCAGTATTTT
>-|TRBD2|TRBV20-1|TRBJ2-1
CSARDNGLAGVNYNEQFF
TGCAGTGCTAGAGATAATGGACTAGCGGGAGTGAACTACAATGAGCAGTTCTTC
>few|-|TRBV5-6|TRBJ1-2
CASSLRWDPANYGYTF
TGTGCCAGCAGCCTCCGGTGGGACCCGGCTAACTATGGCTACACCTTC
>-|-|TRBV5-5|TRBJ2-7
CASSLVGDHEQYF
TGTGCCAGCAGCTTGGTTGGGGACCACGAGCAGTACTTC
>few|-|TRBV29-1|TRBJ2-7
CSVPGRGDWNEQYF
TGCAGCGTCCCTGGGCGCGGCGATTGGAACGAGCAGTACTTC
>-|-|TRBV9|TRBJ1-2
CASSVAGTEYGYTF
TGTGCCAGCAGCGTAGCCGGGACTGAGTATGGCTACACCTTC
>-|TRBD1|TRBV15|TRBJ1-1
CATSRDRAGGGFEAFF
TGTGCCACCAGCAGAGATAGGGCAGGGGGCGGATTTGAAGCTTTCTTT
>-|TRBD2|TRBV5-1|TRBJ2-1
CASTLGLAGGYNEQFF
TGCGCCAGCACCCTGGGGCTAGCGGGGGGGTACAATGAGCAGTTCTTC
>-|TRBD1|TRBV4-1|TRBJ2-7
CASSQETGGYEQYF
TGCGCCAGCAGCCAAGAGACAGGGGGTTACGAGCAGTACTTC
>few|TRBD1|TRBV5-1|TRBJ1-1
CASSTGTGNTEAFF
TGCGCCAGCAGCACCGGGACAGGGAACACTGAAGCTTTCTTT
>few|TRBD1|TRBV18|TRBJ1-3
CASSPPDRELGFSGNTIYF
TGTGCCAGCTCACCACCGGACAGGGAACTGGGGTTCTCTGGAAACACCATATATTTT
>few|-|TRBV30|TRBJ1-2
CASTPTGPYTF
TGTGCCTCCACGCCTACAGGGCCCTACACCTTC
>few|-|TRBV29-1|TRBJ1-1
CSVPGSMAEAFF
TGCAGCGTGCCAGGGAGTATGGCTGAAGCTTTCTTT
>many|-|TRBV5-8|TRBJ2-1
CASSLSVGGTYNEQFF
TGTGCCAGCAGCTTGTCTGTGGGAGGAACCTACAATGAGCAGTTCTTC
>-|-|TRBV15|TRBJ2-5
CATSSVQGETQYF
TGTGCCACCAGCAGTGTACAGGGAGAGACCCAGTACTTC
>-|-|TRBV7-9|TRBJ2-3
CASSSLQTAGWFTDTQYF
TGTGCCAGCAGCTCGCTCCAAACTGCGGGATGGTTTACAGATACGCAGTATTTT
>few|-|TRBV7-6|TRBJ1-5
CATGTGINQPQHF
TGTGCCACCGGCACAGGGATCAATCAGCCCCAGCATTTT
>few|-|TRBV24-1|TRBJ1-1
CATSDSTEAFF
TGTGCCACCAGTGATTCAACTGAAGCTTTCTTT
>few|-|TRBV5-6|TRBJ2-7
CASSLASREDISYEQYF
TGTGCCAGCAGCTTGGCTAGCAGGGAAGACATCTCCTACGAGCAGTACTTC
>-|TRBD1|TRBV7-9|TRBJ2-3
CASSPWTGGTDTQYF
TGTGCCAGCAGCCCGTGGACAGGTGGGACAGATACGCAGTATTTT